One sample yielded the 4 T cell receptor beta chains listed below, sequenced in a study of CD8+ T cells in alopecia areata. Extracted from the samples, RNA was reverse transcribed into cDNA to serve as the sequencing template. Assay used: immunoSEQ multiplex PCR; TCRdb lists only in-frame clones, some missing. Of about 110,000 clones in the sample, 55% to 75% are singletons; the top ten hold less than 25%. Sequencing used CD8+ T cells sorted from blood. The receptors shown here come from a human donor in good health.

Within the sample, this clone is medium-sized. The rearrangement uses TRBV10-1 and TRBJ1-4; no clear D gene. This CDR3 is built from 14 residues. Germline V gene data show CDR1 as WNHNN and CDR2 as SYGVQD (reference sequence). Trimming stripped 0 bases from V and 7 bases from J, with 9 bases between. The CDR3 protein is CASSESVETEKLFF. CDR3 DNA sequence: TGCGCCAGCAGTGAGTCGGTCGAGACTGAAAAACTGTTTTTT.

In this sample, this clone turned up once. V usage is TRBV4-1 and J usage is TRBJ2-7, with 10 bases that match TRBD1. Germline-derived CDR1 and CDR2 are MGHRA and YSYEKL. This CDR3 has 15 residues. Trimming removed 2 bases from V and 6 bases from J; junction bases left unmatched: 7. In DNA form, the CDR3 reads TGCGCCAGCAGCCAACCGACAGGGGGCCGTCTCGAGCAGTACTTC. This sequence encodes CASSQPTGGRLEQYF.

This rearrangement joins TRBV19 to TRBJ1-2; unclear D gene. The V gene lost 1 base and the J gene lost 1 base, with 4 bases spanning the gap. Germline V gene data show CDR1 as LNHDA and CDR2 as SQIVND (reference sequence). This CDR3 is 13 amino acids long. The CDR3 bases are TGTGCCAGTAGTATAGGTGTTAACTATGGCTACACCTTC. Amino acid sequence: CASSIGVNYGYTF.

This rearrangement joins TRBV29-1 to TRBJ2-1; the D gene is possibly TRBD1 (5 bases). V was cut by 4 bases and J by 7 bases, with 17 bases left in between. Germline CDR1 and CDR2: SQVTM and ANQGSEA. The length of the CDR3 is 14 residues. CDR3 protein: CSVGTGAVLNEQFF. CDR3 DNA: TGCAGCGTTGGCACTGGGGCAGTACTAAATGAGCAGTTCTTC.